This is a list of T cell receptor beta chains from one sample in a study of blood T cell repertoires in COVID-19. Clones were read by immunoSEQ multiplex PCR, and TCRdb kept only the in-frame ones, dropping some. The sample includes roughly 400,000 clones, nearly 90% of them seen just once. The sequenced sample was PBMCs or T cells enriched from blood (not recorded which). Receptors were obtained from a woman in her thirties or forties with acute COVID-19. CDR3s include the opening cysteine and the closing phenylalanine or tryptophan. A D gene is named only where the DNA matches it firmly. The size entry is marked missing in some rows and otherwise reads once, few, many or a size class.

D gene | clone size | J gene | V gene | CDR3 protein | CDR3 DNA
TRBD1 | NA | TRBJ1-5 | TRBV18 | CASSRQGDTQPQHF | TGTGCCAGCTCACGACAGGGAGACACTCAGCCCCAGCATTTT
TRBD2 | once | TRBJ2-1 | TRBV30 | CAWSVRGGGGANEQFF | TGTGCCTGGAGTGTACGCGGTGGCGGGGGGGCGAATGAGCAGTTCTTC
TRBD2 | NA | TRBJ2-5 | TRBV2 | CASSEEWRGVQETQYF | TGTGCCAGCAGTGAAGAGTGGCGGGGGGTCCAAGAGACCCAGTACTTC
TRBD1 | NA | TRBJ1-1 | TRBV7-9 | CASSPTGQGGTEAFF | TGTGCCAGCAGCCCGACGGGACAGGGGGGCACTGAAGCTTTCTTT
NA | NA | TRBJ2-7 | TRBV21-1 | CASSNVGRGPYEQYF | TGTGCCAGCAGCAACGTCGGCAGGGGACCTTACGAGCAGTACTTC
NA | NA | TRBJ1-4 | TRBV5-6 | CASSLVAGAREKLFF | TGTGCCAGCAGCTTGGTTGCGGGGGCGCGAGAAAAACTGTTTTTT
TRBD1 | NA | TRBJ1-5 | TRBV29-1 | CSVRQGWGNQPQHF | TGCAGCGTTAGACAGGGTTGGGGCAATCAGCCCCAGCATTTT
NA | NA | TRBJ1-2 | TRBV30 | CAWSAGENYGYTF | TGTGCCTGGAGTGCCGGGGAGAACTATGGCTACACCTTC
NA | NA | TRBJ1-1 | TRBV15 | CATSRAAGTEAFF | TGTGCCACCAGCAGAGCGGCAGGCACTGAAGCTTTCTTT
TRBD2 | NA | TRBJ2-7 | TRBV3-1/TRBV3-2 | CASSQGARGYEQYF | TGTGCCAGCAGCCAAGGCGCGCGGGGGTACGAGCAGTACTTC
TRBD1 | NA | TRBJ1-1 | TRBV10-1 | CASSGTGKAFF | TGCGCCAGCAGTGGGACAGGGAAGGCTTTCTTT
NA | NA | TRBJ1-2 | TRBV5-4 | CASSQGLNYGYTF | TGTGCCAGCAGCCAAGGACTAAACTATGGCTACACCTTC
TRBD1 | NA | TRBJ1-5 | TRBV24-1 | CATSEVVTGVFRDPQHF | TGTGCCACCAGTGAGGTAGTGACAGGGGTTTTCAGGGATCCCCAGCATTTT
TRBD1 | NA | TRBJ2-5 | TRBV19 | CASPGGQGGAETQYF | TGTGCCAGCCCAGGGGGACAGGGAGGTGCAGAGACCCAGTACTTC
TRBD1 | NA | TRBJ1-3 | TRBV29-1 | CSVGTGYGNTIYF | TGCAGCGTCGGGACAGGGTACGGAAACACCATATATTTT
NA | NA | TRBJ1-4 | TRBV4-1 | CASGHTATNEKLFF | TGCGCCAGCGGGCATACTGCAACTAATGAAAAACTGTTTTTT
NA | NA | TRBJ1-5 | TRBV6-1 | CASSELGRSNQPQHF | TGTGCCAGCAGTGAACTAGGGAGGAGCAATCAGCCCCAGCATTTT
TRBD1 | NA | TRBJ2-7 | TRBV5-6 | CASSGSGTGLYEQYF | TGTGCCAGCAGCGGATCCGGGACAGGCCTTTACGAGCAGTACTTC
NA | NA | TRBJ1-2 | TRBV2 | CASSEQGTANYGYTF | TGTGCCAGCAGTGAACAGGGAACAGCTAACTATGGCTACACCTTC
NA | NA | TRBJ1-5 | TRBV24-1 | CATSDRRQPQHF | TGTGCCACCAGTGACCGTCGGCAGCCCCAGCATTTT
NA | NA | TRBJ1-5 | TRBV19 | CASSTNVGGLSNQPQHF | TGTGCCAGTAGTACCAACGTGGGGGGTTTAAGCAATCAGCCCCAGCATTTT
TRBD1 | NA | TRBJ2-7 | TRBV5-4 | CASSPGRDRGRWEQYF | TGTGCCAGCAGCCCGGGCCGGGACAGGGGGAGGTGGGAGCAGTACTTC
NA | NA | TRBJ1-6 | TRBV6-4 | CASSEVSSYNSPLHF | TGTGCCAGCAGTGAGGTCAGCTCCTATAATTCACCCCTCCACTTT
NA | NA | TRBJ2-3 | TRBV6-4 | CASRQLPAADTQYF | TGTGCCAGCAGACAGCTTCCAGCGGCAGATACGCAGTATTTT
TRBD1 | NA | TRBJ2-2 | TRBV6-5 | CASRGDRVAGELFF | TGTGCCAGCAGGGGCGACAGGGTGGCCGGGGAGCTGTTTTTT
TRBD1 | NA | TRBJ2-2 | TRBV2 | CASSATGGRSTGELFF | TGTGCCAGCAGTGCGACAGGGGGACGTAGCACCGGGGAGCTGTTTTTT
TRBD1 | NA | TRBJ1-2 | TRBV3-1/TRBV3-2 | CASSQETGFNGYTF | TGTGCCAGCAGCCAAGAGACAGGGTTCAATGGCTACACCTTC
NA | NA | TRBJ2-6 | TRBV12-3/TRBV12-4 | CASTLPGANVLTF | TGTGCCAGCACCCTTCCCGGGGCCAACGTCCTGACTTTC
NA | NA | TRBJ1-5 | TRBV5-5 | CASSFGADQPQHF | TGTGCCAGCAGCTTTGGGGCCGATCAGCCCCAGCATTTT
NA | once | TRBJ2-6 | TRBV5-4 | CASSQQGAGANVLTF | TGTGCCAGCAGCCAACAGGGTGCAGGGGCCAACGTCCTGACTTTC
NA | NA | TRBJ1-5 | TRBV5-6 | CASSSRGIGLVQHF | TGTGCCAGCAGCTCGCGGGGTATTGGGTTGGTCCAGCATTTT
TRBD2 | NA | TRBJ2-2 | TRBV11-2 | CASSLGTSGGTGELFF | TGTGCCAGCAGCTTAGGGACTAGCGGGGGCACCGGGGAGCTGTTTTTT
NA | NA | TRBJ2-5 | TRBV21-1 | CASQTEQETQYF | TGTGCCAGCCAGACAGAACAAGAGACCCAGTACTTC
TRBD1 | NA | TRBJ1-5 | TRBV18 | CASSPQGQGASFHQPQHF | TGTGCCAGCTCACCCCAAGGACAGGGGGCAAGTTTCCATCAGCCCCAGCATTTT
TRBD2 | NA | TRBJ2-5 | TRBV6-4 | CASRAPGLAPRNETQYF | TGTGCCAGCAGGGCGCCGGGACTAGCCCCTCGGAATGAGACCCAGTACTTC
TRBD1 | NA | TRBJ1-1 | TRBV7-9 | CASSPDRVEAFF | TGTGCCAGCAGTCCGGACAGGGTTGAAGCTTTCTTT
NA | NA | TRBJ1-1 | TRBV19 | CASSILGDEAFF | TGTGCCAGTAGTATTCTAGGGGATGAAGCTTTCTTT
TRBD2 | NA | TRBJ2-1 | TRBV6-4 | CASSGRFASGARNEQFF | TGTGCCAGCAGTGGACGATTCGCTAGCGGGGCAAGAAATGAGCAGTTCTTC
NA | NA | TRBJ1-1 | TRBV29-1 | CSVYPGGGTEAFF | TGCAGCGTTTACCCAGGAGGAGGCACTGAAGCTTTCTTT
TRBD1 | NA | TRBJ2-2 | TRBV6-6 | CASSDRGYTGELFF | TGTGCCAGCAGTGACAGGGGCTACACCGGGGAGCTGTTTTTT
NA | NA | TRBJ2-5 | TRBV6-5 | CASGSDGGHQETQYF | TGTGCCAGCGGCTCGGACGGCGGGCACCAAGAGACCCAGTACTTC
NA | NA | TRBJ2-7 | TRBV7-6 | CASSLRDGTSYEQYF | TGTGCCAGCAGCCTCCGGGACGGGACTTCCTACGAGCAGTACTTC